The clone carrying this T cell receptor beta chain was counted only a few times. The participants were between about 18 and 90 years old and came from some 23 US areas. Assignments of participants to cohorts depended upon their own reported clinical history. This specimen comes from a study of blood T cell repertoires in COVID-19. Study at large: Samples taken during acute and convalescent COVID-19 were collected in the United States, Italy and Spain.

The germline gives CDR1 SGHKS, CDR2 YYEKEE (reference sequence). V lost 4 bases, J lost 3 bases, and 21 bases lay in between. This CDR3 has 17 residues. Generated by immunoSEQ multiplex PCR, the TCRdb table keeps only in-frame clones and is missing some. The repertoire holds approximately 400,000 clones, with around 86% as singletons. The TCR was taken from a woman between 50 and 59 years old who had recovered from COVID-19. V is TRBV5-5 and J is TRBJ2-3; D is perhaps TRBD1 (6 bases). What was sequenced was PBMCs or T cells enriched from blood (not recorded which). As DNA, the CDR3 is TGTGCCAGCAGCCACGGCCAGGGGCGGTTTAGTACAGATACGCAGTATTTT. Translation: CASSHGQGRFSTDTQYF.